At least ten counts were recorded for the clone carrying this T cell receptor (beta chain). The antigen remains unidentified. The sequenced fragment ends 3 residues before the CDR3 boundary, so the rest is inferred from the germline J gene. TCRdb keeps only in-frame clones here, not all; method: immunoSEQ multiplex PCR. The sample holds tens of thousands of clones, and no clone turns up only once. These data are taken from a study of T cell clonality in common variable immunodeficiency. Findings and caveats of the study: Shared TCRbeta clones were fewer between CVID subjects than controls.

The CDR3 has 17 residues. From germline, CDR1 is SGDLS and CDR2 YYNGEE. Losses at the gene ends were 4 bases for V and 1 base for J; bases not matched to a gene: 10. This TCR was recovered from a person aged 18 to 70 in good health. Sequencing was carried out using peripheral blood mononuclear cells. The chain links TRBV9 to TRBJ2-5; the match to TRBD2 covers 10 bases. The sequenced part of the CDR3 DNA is TGTGCCAGCAGCCCCGGTGGAGCGGGGGGGACCCAAGAGACC. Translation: CASSPGGAGGTQET. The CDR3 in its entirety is CASSPGGAGGTQETQYF.